A single sample gave rise to the 4 T cell receptor beta chains below, sequenced in a study of T cell repertoires in cytomegalovirus infection. TCRdb analysed the reads with MiXCR anew, one entry per CDR3 protein. The sample has fewer than 550,000 distinct CDR3 sequences, roughly 31% seen once. Sequencing was carried out using PBMCs. Receptors originate from a human donor in good health (CMV status not recorded). Some clones in this sample may be carry-over from other donors' samples.

This clonotype turned up a few times. V and J are TRBV11-2 and TRBJ2-1; 10 bases agree with TRBD2. This CDR3 has 14 amino acids. J lost 1 base, V lost 8 bases, and 2 bases had no gene match. The germline gives CDR1 SGHAT, CDR2 FQNNGV. The DNA of the CDR3 is TGTGCCAGCCAAGCGGGGGGGTCCTACAATGAGCAGTTCTTC. Translated: CASQAGGSYNEQFF.

As for this clonotype: Sequence at one end of the junction differs from germline and may be a read error. The V gene is TRBV7-8, the J gene TRBJ2-2; 11 nucleotides line up with TRBD2. Germline CDR1 reads SGHVS; CDR2 reads FQNEAQ. This CDR3 comprises 16 residues. CDR3 in DNA: TGTGCCAGCAGCAAACCCCTGGGACTAGCGGACGGGGAGCTGTTGTTT. Translation gives CASSKPLGLADGELLF.

The rearrangement links TRBV7-6 to TRBJ1-1, with a tentative D call TRBD1 (5 bases). The V gene lost 9 bases and the J gene lost 7 bases, with 18 bases spanning the gap. The CDR3 is made up of 13 amino acids. The germline gives CDR1 SGHVS, CDR2 FNYEAQ. The CDR3 is CARKPWEGCEAFF. The CDR3 region has the DNA TGTGCCAGAAAACCTTGGGAGGGGTGTGAAGCTTTCTTT.

This clonotype was detected a few times. The rearrangement uses TRBV4-1 and TRBJ2-7, with 7 positions matching TRBD1. The CDR3 has 15 residues. The V gene end was trimmed by 3 bases and the J gene end by 2 bases; junction bases not matched to a gene: 7. The germline gives CDR1 MGHRA, CDR2 YSYEKL. CDR3 residues: CASSQIQGTPYEQYF. The CDR3 nucleotides are TGCGCCAGCAGCCAGATACAGGGGACCCCCTACGAGCAGTACTTC.